The rows below give T cell receptor beta chains drawn from one sample of a study of blood T cells in healthy people across ages. From the 5' RACE reads, TCRdb called clonotypes with MiXCR, one entry per CDR3 protein. The sample lists about 680,000 distinct CDR3 sequences; 45% to 50% were seen once. The sequencing input was blood. The receptor source for this set is an older woman in good health. The CDR3 runs from the conserved cysteine through the conserved F or W. A D gene is named only where the DNA matches it firmly. For some rows the clone size is stated as once, few or many, or as a class when expanded; others skip it.

j_gene	abundance	v_gene	d_gene	CDR3aa	CDR3nt
TRBJ1-4	.	TRBV7-9	TRBD1	CASSRGQALATNEKLFF	TGTGCCAGCAGTCGAGGACAGGCCCTCGCAACTAATGAAAAACTGTTTTTT
TRBJ1-1	.	TRBV4-3	.	CANSQPSDPGAEAFF	TGCGCCAACAGCCAGCCGTCCGACCCCGGGGCTGAAGCTTTCTTT
TRBJ2-7	.	TRBV5-1	TRBD2	CASSLAGLANEQYF	TGCGCCAGCAGCTTGGCGGGACTAGCGAACGAGCAGTACTTC
TRBJ2-1	.	TRBV4-3	.	CASSQEIKLGEFF	TGCGCCAGCAGCCAAGAGATCAAGTTGGGGGAGTTCTTC
TRBJ2-7	.	TRBV20-1	.	CSARRDEGEQYF	TGCAGTGCTAGGCGGGACGAGGGCGAGCAGTACTTC
TRBJ2-7	.	TRBV5-6	.	CASSSTKGDYEQYF	TGTGCCAGCAGCTCCACAAAGGGGGACTACGAGCAGTACTTC
TRBJ2-1	once	TRBV20-1	TRBD2	CSAGPGLAGGWGQFF	TGCAGTGCTGGACCGGGACTAGCGGGAGGGTGGGGGCAGTTCTTC
TRBJ2-1	.	TRBV6-2/TRBV6-3	TRBD2	CASTTPGLAAYNEQFF	TGTGCCAGCACAACTCCGGGACTAGCGGCCTACAATGAGCAGTTCTTC
TRBJ2-7	many	TRBV28	TRBD1	CASTPIFTGVEQYF	TGTGCCAGCACCCCAATCTTCACAGGGGTCGAGCAGTACTTC
TRBJ2-1	.	TRBV20-1	TRBD2	CSARAFGTRINNEQFF	TGCAGTGCTAGAGCATTTGGGACTAGGATTAACAATGAGCAGTTCTTC
TRBJ2-1	.	TRBV27	.	CASSLWSGNNEQFF	TGTGCCAGCAGTTTATGGTCAGGCAACAATGAGCAGTTCTTC
TRBJ2-6	.	TRBV10-3	.	CAISEFGSGASVLTF	TGTGCCATCAGTGAGTTTGGCTCTGGGGCCAGCGTCCTGACTTTC
TRBJ1-3	.	TRBV15	.	CATSRDRRSGNTIYF	TGTGCCACCAGCAGAGATCGTCGCTCTGGAAACACCATATATTTT
TRBJ2-7	few	TRBV7-2	.	CASSFAGWDEQYF	TGTGCCAGCAGCTTCGCAGGGTGGGACGAGCAGTACTTC
TRBJ2-7	.	TRBV3-1	.	CASSHKYEQYF	TGTGCCAGCAGCCATAAATACGAGCAGTACTTC
TRBJ1-5	.	TRBV28	.	CASSLTPSWNQPQHF	TGTGCCAGCAGTTTAACTCCTTCCTGGAATCAGCCCCAGCATTTT
TRBJ2-3	.	TRBV29-1	TRBD2	CSVISGRSGDTQYF	TGCAGCGTTATTAGCGGGAGGTCGGGAGATACGCAGTATTTT
TRBJ1-2	.	TRBV18	.	CASSPPSSRNYGYTF	TGTGCCAGCTCACCACCGTCTTCACGGAACTATGGCTACACCTTC
TRBJ2-7	.	TRBV27	TRBD1	CASSLTGAKGYEQYF	TGTGCCAGCAGCTTAACAGGGGCGAAAGGCTACGAGCAGTACTTC
TRBJ1-2	few	TRBV7-9	.	CASSPGDSPNYGYTF	TGTGCCAGCAGCCCCGGCGACAGCCCTAACTATGGCTACACCTTC
TRBJ2-3	.	TRBV20-1	.	CSACKENIDTQYF	TGCAGTGCTTGTAAGGAAAACATAGATACGCAGTATTTT
TRBJ2-3	.	TRBV5-1	TRBD2	CASSSTPELAGGTDTQYF	TGCGCCAGCAGCTCCACCCCCGAACTAGCGGGAGGCACAGATACGCAGTATTTT
TRBJ2-5	many	TRBV5-8	.	CASSFESWVKETQYF	TGTGCCAGCAGCTTTGAGTCCTGGGTGAAAGAGACCCAGTACTTC
TRBJ2-1	.	TRBV5-4	TRBD1	CASSPPLITGGWDNEQFF	TGTGCCAGCAGCCCACCTCTAATCACAGGGGGCTGGGATAATGAGCAGTTCTTC
TRBJ2-5	.	TRBV25-1	.	CASSERGGNKRNTQYF	TGTGCCAGCAGTGAACGGGGCGGGAACAAGAGGAACACCCAGTACTTC
TRBJ2-7	many	TRBV13	.	CASSLGRGGNYEQYF	TGTGCCAGCAGCTTAGGCAGGGGAGGGAACTACGAGCAGTACTTC
TRBJ2-1	.	TRBV20-1	.	CSASQVTYNEQFF	TGCAGTGCTAGTCAAGTAACCTACAATGAGCAGTTCTTC
TRBJ2-7	few	TRBV7-2	TRBD2	CASSLARSGNEQYF	TGTGCCAGCAGCTTAGCGAGGAGCGGGAACGAGCAGTACTTC
TRBJ2-1	.	TRBV7-9	.	CASSLEGGPINEQFF	TGTGCCAGCAGCTTAGAGGGTGGGCCTATCAATGAGCAGTTCTTC
TRBJ1-2	.	TRBV20-1	TRBD1	CSATPLRDSSYTF	TGCAGTGCTACCCCCCTTAGGGACAGTAGCTACACCTTC
TRBJ1-1	.	TRBV9	.	CASKVEPGGETEAFF	TGTGCCAGCAAGGTGGAGCCGGGGGGGGAAACTGAAGCTTTCTTT
TRBJ2-3	.	TRBV29-1	.	CSVEGRVSTDTQYF	TGCAGCGTTGAAGGCAGGGTTAGCACAGATACGCAGTATTTT
TRBJ2-5	few	TRBV29-1	TRBD1	CSVRQGVTQYF	TGCAGCGTACGACAGGGAGTGACCCAGTACTTC
TRBJ1-1	.	TRBV20-1	TRBD1	CRVGQGDTEAFF	TGCAGGGTCGGACAGGGGGACACTGAAGCTTTCTTT
TRBJ2-4	.	TRBV27	TRBD1	CASSWTGEFEQYF	TGTGCCAGCAGTTGGACAGGGGAGTTTGAGCAGTACTTC
TRBJ2-3	.	TRBV29-1	.	CSVERMGSGRTDTQSF	TGCAGCGTTGAAAGGATGGGTAGCGGACGCACAGATACGCAGTCTTTT
TRBJ2-7	few	TRBV10-3	.	CAISPGPYNEQYF	TGTGCCATCTCGCCGGGCCCCTACAATGAGCAGTACTTC
TRBJ1-2	.	TRBV7-2	TRBD1	CASRGDRGTYGYTF	TGTGCCAGCAGGGGGGACAGGGGGACCTATGGCTACACCTTC
TRBJ1-2	.	TRBV10-3	.	CAISEIFGGGFDYGYTF	TGTGCCATCAGTGAGATATTTGGGGGGGGTTTCGACTATGGCTACACCTTC
TRBJ2-3	.	TRBV24-1	.	CATSDPSTGGGTDTQYF	TGTGCCACCAGTGATCCGAGTACAGGGGGGGGCACAGATACGCAGTATTTT
TRBJ2-1	few	TRBV28	.	CASSTPQGGILNEQFF	TGTGCCAGCAGTACGCCACAGGGAGGAATACTCAATGAGCAGTTCTTC
TRBJ1-2	many	TRBV7-9	TRBD1	CASSVWTGRRYTF	TGTGCCAGCAGCGTCTGGACAGGTCGGCGCTACACCTTC
TRBJ2-1	.	TRBV29-1	.	CSVRTDLRNEQFF	TGCAGCGTTAGGACGGACCTCCGAAATGAGCAGTTCTTC
TRBJ2-7	few	TRBV10-3	TRBD2	CAISGKTSGGSWYEQYF	TGTGCCATCAGTGGGAAAACTTCGGGAGGGTCGTGGTACGAGCAGTACTTC
TRBJ1-2	.	TRBV28	TRBD1	CASTGQGYYGYTF	TGTGCCAGCACGGGACAGGGGTACTATGGCTACACCTTC
TRBJ2-4	.	TRBV14	TRBD1	CASSQTWTGDPRLAKNIQYF	TGTGCCAGCAGCCAGACGTGGACAGGCGACCCCAGGTTAGCCAAAAACATTCAGTACTTC
TRBJ2-1	few	TRBV3-1	.	CASRKYESNEQFF	TGTGCCAGCAGAAAATACGAATCCAATGAGCAGTTCTTC
TRBJ2-7	few	TRBV7-2	TRBD1	CASSIRQGAVSEQYF	TGTGCCAGCAGCATCCGACAGGGGGCGGTGAGCGAGCAGTACTTC
TRBJ2-1	.	TRBV2	TRBD2	CASSIGLAGDGDNEQFF	TGTGCCAGCAGCATCGGACTAGCAGGGGATGGTGACAATGAGCAGTTCTTC
TRBJ2-1	once	TRBV28	.	CASRDGYNEQFF	TGTGCCAGCCGGGACGGGTACAATGAGCAGTTCTTC